This record looks at one T cell receptor beta chain sequence and its context. Antigen unknown. The sample comes from a study of immune evolution from preneoplasia to lung adenocarcinoma. Germline lookup yields CDR1 SGDLS and CDR2 YYNGEE. With 0 bases removed from V and 7 bases from J, the gap between germline ends came to 11 bases. This CDR3 has 15 residues. General study points: Top clone share appeared to fall from AAH through AIS, MIA, adenocarcinoma. Normal lung had highest clonality; later lesions appeared denser, more diverse.

Data came from immunoSEQ multiplex PCR; TCRdb stores just in-frame clones and leaves some out. The table has about 5,500 clones, roughly two thirds seen once. Sequences were obtained from FFPE adjacent normal lung tissue. This sequence originates from an older person with lung adenocarcinoma. This chain links TRBV9 with TRBJ1-6, with D uncertain. CDR3 protein: CASSVEQSANSPLHF. For the CDR3, the DNA is TGTGCCAGCAGCGTAGAGCAGAGTGCCAATTCACCCCTCCACTTT.